The present T cell receptor (beta chain) was sequenced within a study of T cells after yellow fever vaccination. Turning to the study itself: Fractions of limited cellularity were prepared by means of SMART-Seq v4 Ultra Low Input.

This CDR3 has 15 amino acids. Germline V gene data show CDR1 as MDHEN and CDR2 as SYDVKM. V lost 3 bases, J lost 3 bases, and 3 bases stayed unmatched. Production of TCR cDNA was by 5'RACE template switching, which also added a universal primer site and UMIs. One entry per CDR3 protein results from TCRdb running MiXCR on the 5' RACE reads. This table holds about 500,000 distinct CDR3 sequences, about a sixth found once. The source material was PBMCs, sampled about 5 days after the first yellow fever vaccination. The V call is TRBV28, the J call TRBJ2-3; 10 positions agree with TRBD1. This receptor was taken from a man aged 18 to 29 who received the YFV17D yellow fever vaccine. The CDR3, as DNA: TGTGCCAGCAGTTTGGGGACAGGGGAGACAGATACGCAGTATTTT. It codes for CASSLGTGETDTQYF.